Following are 16 T cell receptor beta chains from one sample sequenced in a study of shared clonotypes between healthy human individuals. Clones were read by immunoSEQ multiplex PCR, and TCRdb kept only the in-frame ones, dropping some. The sample holds 2 million to 2.5 million clones; 80% to 95% are singletons and the top ten take approximately 0.35%. Material: naive CD4+ T cells from PBMCs. Described subset: CD45RA+ positively selected. These receptors were collected from a man aged 18 to 30 in good health. Some clones in this sample may be carry-over from other donors' samples.

V is TRBV2 and J is TRBJ2-2; D not resolved. This CDR3 has 15 amino acids. Germline CDR1 reads SNHLY; CDR2 reads FYNNEI. Trimming pared 4 bases from V and 0 bases from J, leaving 9 bases between. The DNA of the CDR3 is TGTGCCAGCAGTGTCCCCCGACCGAACACCGGGGAGCTGTTTTTT. It encodes CASSVPRPNTGELFF.

The chain employs TRBV2 and TRBJ2-7; perhaps TRBD1 as D (6 bases). V lost 6 bases, J lost 4 bases, and 13 bases lay in between. CDR1 and CDR2 (germline): SNHLY, FYNNEI. The CDR3 runs to 13 residues. The CDR3, as DNA: TGTGCCAGCAGGCCCAGGGGTACGTACGAGCAGTACTTC. Encoded protein: CASRPRGTYEQYF.

The rearrangement uses TRBV7-7 and TRBJ2-5; 9 positions match TRBD2. V shed 5 bases, J shed 2 bases, and the junction held 18 bases outside the gene matches. Germline V gene lookup returns CDR1 SSHAT and CDR2 FNYEAQ (reference sequence). The CDR3 contains 19 residues. The CDR3 spells CASSPSRWNSGSGQETQYF. CDR3 sequence (DNA): TGTGCCAGCAGCCCTAGCCGTTGGAATAGCGGGAGTGGTCAAGAGACCCAGTACTTC.

Comments on this clone: The sample contains more than one DNA sequence encoding this CDR3. V and J are TRBV19 and TRBJ2-4; 10 bases are a match to TRBD1. V lost 4 bases, J lost 1 base, and 4 bases stayed unmatched. In germline, CDR1 is LNHDA, CDR2 SQIVND (reference sequence). The length of the CDR3 is 16 residues. In DNA form, the CDR3 reads TGTGCCAGTAGTACCCCGGGACAGGGGGCCAAAAACATTCAGTACTTC. This encodes CASSTPGQGAKNIQYF.

The gene calls are TRBV4-1 and TRBJ1-1; TRBD1 agrees at 7 bases. Germline V gene data show CDR1 as MGHRA and CDR2 as YSYEKL. The CDR3 covers 15 residues. V was pared by 1 base and J by 3 bases, with 5 bases of the junction left unmatched. The CDR3 DNA follows: TGCGCCAGCAGCCAAGTGGGCAGGGGGGACACTGAAGCTTTCTTT. It encodes CASSQVGRGDTEAFF.

The CDR3 region is CAISEAGPLRETQYF. The CDR3, as DNA: TGTGCCATCAGTGAGGCGGGACCCCTGCGCGAGACCCAGTACTTC. The chain joins TRBV10-3 to TRBJ2-5, with D maybe TRBD2 (6 bases). The CDR3 length is 15 residues. V lost 2 bases to trimming and J lost 5 bases, with 15 bases between them. CDR1 ENHRY and CDR2 SYGVKD come from the germline V gene.

This rearrangement joins TRBV5-1 to TRBJ2-7; D ambiguous. This CDR3 has 15 amino acids. The germline V and J ends were trimmed by 0 bases and 3 bases, with 13 bases remaining between them. The germline CDR1 and CDR2 sequences are SGHRS and YFSETQ. In DNA form, the CDR3 reads TGCGCCAGCAGCTTGGGATTGACCACAGACTACGAGCAGTACTTC. This encodes CASSLGLTTDYEQYF.

This chain links TRBV6-1 with TRBJ2-2; TRBD1 aligns across 9 bases. The CDR3 runs 14 residues. V was clipped by 6 bases and J by 1 base; unmatched bases: 0. Germline V gene sequence: CDR1 MNHNS, CDR2 SASEGT. Written as DNA, the CDR3 is TGTGCCAGCAGGGGACAGGGGAACACCGGGGAGCTGTTTTTT. It codes for CASRGQGNTGELFF.

This chain links TRBV9 with TRBJ2-1, with TRBD1 matching 7 bases. CDR3 length equals 14 residues. The V segment lost 4 bases and the J segment 15 bases; nucleotides outside the gene matches: 16. Germline loops: CDR1 SGDLS, CDR2 YYNGEE. The chain's CDR3 is CASSPQTGPARGFF. CDR3 DNA: TGTGCCAGCAGCCCTCAGACAGGGCCGGCTCGGGGGTTCTTC.

This chain joins TRBV7-3 and TRBJ1-5; no reliable D call. The CDR3 runs to 13 residues. Trimming stripped 8 bases from V and 3 bases from J, with 11 bases between. CDR1 is SGHTA, CDR2 FQGTGA, per germline. CDR3 nucleotides: TGTGCCAGCGCAACCCAGCCCAATCAGCCCCAGCATTTT. The encoded protein is CASATQPNQPQHF.

The chain has TRBV27 and TRBJ2-7; 12 bases are a match to TRBD1. Germline V gene lookup returns CDR1 MNHEY and CDR2 SMNVEV (reference sequence). V trimming: 6 bases; J trimming: 4 bases; junction bases outside the gene matches: 13. This CDR3 is built from 17 residues. Here the CDR3 DNA reads TGTGCCAGCAGCCCCCGGTCGCCGGGACAGGGGGCATACGAGCAGTACTTC. Encoded protein: CASSPRSPGQGAYEQYF.

With regard to this clone: The same CDR3 can be traced to other DNA sequences in this sample. This sequence joins TRBV7-2 and TRBJ1-5, with a weak D call TRBD1 (5 bases). This CDR3 has 14 residues. V was cut by 1 base and J by 4 bases, with 8 bases left in between. Germline V lookup: CDR1 SGHTA, CDR2 FQGNSA. DNA of the CDR3: TGTGCCAGCAGCTTAGGGCAGGGTAATCAGCCCCAGCATTTT. Translated, it gives CASSLGQGNQPQHF.

The J gene is TRBJ2-7, the V gene TRBV29-1; no firm D call. This CDR3 region has 12 residues. CDR1 is SQVTM, CDR2 ANQGSEA, per germline. Trimming left V 5 bases short and J 3 bases short, with 11 bases between. CDR3 sequence (DNA): TGCAGCGTTATGGCCTCCCTCTACGAGCAGTACTTC. It translates to CSVMASLYEQYF.

The chain recombines TRBV2 with TRBJ2-3; tentatively, D is TRBD2 (5 bases). Trimming took off 4 bases at V and 6 bases at J, with 11 bases between the two ends. The CDR3 covers 13 residues. Per germline, CDR1 SNHLY and CDR2 FYNNEI. The CDR3 bases are TGTGCCAGCAGTGGGGGAGTGGTGGATACGCAGTATTTT. It is translated as CASSGGVVDTQYF.

The J gene is TRBJ2-3, the V gene TRBV28; D ambiguous. Trimming removed 5 bases from V and 0 bases from J, with 9 bases in between. This CDR3 is 14 amino acids long. Germline values: CDR1 MDHEN, CDR2 SYDVKM. CDR3 bases: TGTGCCAGCAGTACGCCAGGCAGCACAGATACGCAGTATTTT. This translates into CASSTPGSTDTQYF.

This clone was found once. This chain links TRBV7-9 with TRBJ2-5; 8 positions agree with TRBD2. This CDR3 has 14 amino acids. With V trimmed by 3 bases and J by 5 bases, 5 bases remained unmatched. Germline CDR1 reads SEHNR; CDR2 reads FQNEAQ (reference sequence). The CDR3 nucleotides are TGTGCCAGCAGCTTTGGCGGGAGGACGGAGACCCAGTACTTC. This encodes CASSFGGRTETQYF.